This T cell receptor (beta chain) is drawn from a study of blood T cell repertoires in COVID-19. Background on the study: Both acute and convalescent COVID-19 samples were obtained from the United States, Italy and Spain. The analysed material was cDNA or gDNA that came from T cells, B-cell-depleted T cells, or PBMCs.

The germline CDR1 and CDR2 sequences are GTSNPN and SVGIG (reference sequence). Trimming shortened V by 0 bases and J by 2 bases, and 11 bases separated the two germline ends. The CDR3 loop spans 15 amino acids. Original analysis: Reference gene primers were amplified, and this amplification served to estimate nucleated cell counts. The table came from immunoSEQ multiplex PCR; TCRdb's copy has only in-frame clones and leaves some out. For V, J and clone size, that table is used; D and trimming come from the DNA. The sample includes around 130,000 clones, about four fifths seen only once; the top ten take approximately 1.5%.

V and J are TRBV30 and TRBJ1-3; TRBD1 might be the D (6 bases). The sample was peripheral blood. This clonotype was sampled from a man in his fifties or sixties with acute or convalescent COVID-19. CDR3 bases: TGTGCCTGGAGTGTAAGGGGGATGGCTGGAAACACCATATATTTT. It is translated as CAWSVRGMAGNTIYF.